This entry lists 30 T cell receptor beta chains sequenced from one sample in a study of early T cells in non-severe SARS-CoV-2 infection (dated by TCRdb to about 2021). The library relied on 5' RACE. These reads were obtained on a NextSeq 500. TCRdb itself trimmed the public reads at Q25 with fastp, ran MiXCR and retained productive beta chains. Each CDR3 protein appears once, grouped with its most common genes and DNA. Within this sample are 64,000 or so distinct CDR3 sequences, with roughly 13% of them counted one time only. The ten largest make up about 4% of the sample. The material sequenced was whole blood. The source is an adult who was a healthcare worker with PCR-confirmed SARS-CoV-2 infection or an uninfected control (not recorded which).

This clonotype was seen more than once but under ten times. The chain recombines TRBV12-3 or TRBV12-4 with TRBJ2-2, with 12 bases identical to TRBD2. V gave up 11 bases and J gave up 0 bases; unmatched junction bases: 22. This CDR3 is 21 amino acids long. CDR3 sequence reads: CAYPPGPRLAGAPPNTGELFF. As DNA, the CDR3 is TGTGCCTACCCACCCGGGCCCCGACTAGCGGGGGCCCCCCCGAACACCGGGGAGCTGTTTTTT.

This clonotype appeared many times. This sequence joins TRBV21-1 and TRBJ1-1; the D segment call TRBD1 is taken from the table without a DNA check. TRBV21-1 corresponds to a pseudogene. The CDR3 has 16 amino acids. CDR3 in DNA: TGTGCCAGGGGGACAGGGGGCGATCACCTGAACACTGAAGCTTTCTTT. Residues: CARGTGGDHLNTEAFF.

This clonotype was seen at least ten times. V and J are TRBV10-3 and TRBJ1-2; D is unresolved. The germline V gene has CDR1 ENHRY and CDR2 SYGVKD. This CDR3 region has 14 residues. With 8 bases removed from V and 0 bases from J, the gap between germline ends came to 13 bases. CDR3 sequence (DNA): TGTGCCATCGGGGAGGGCTTGGCTAACTATGGCTACACCTTC. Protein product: CAIGEGLANYGYTF.

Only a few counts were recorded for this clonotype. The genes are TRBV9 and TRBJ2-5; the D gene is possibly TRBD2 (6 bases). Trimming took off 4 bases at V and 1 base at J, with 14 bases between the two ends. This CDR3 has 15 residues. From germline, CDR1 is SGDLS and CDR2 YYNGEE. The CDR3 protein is CASSTSGSGQETQYF. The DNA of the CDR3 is TGTGCCAGCAGCACCTCCGGTAGCGGCCAAGAGACCCAGTACTTC.

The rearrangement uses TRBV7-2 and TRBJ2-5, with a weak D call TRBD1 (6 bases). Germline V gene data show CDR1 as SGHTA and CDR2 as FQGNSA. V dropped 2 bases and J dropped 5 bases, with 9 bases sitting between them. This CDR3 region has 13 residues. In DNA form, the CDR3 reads TGTGCCAGCAGCTTACAGGGGCCGGAGACCCAGTACTTC. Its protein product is CASSLQGPETQYF.

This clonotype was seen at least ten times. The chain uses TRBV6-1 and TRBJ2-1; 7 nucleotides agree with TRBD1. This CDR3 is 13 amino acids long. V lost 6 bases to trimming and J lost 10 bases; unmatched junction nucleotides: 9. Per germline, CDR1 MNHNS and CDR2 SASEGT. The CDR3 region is CASRSYSGGEQFF. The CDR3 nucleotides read TGTGCCAGCAGGAGTTACTCAGGGGGAGAGCAGTTCTTC.

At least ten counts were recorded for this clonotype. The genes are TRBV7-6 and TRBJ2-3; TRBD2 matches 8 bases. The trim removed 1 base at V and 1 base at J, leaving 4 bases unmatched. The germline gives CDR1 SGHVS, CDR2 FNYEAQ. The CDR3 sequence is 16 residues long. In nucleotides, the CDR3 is TGTGCCAGCAGCTTAGAGCCAGCGGGGGGCACAGATACGCAGTATTTT. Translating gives CASSLEPAGGTDTQYF.

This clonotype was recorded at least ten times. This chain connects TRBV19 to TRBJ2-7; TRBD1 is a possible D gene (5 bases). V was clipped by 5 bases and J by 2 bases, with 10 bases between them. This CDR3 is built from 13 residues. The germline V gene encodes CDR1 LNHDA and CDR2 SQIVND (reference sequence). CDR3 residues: CASSEPGPYEQYF. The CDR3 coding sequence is TGTGCCAGTAGTGAGCCAGGGCCCTACGAGCAGTACTTC.

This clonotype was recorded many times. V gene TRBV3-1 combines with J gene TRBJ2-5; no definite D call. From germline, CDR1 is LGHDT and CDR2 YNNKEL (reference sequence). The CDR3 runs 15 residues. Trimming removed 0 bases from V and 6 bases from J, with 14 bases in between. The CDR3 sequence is CASSQDADLRKTQYF. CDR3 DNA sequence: TGTGCCAGCAGCCAAGACGCGGACCTGAGGAAGACCCAGTACTTC.

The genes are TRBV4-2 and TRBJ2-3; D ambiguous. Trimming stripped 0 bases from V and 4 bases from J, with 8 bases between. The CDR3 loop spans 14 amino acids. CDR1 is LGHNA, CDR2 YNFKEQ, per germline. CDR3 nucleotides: TGTGCCAGCAGCCAAGATCTCGCTGCAGATACGCAGTATTTT. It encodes CASSQDLAADTQYF.

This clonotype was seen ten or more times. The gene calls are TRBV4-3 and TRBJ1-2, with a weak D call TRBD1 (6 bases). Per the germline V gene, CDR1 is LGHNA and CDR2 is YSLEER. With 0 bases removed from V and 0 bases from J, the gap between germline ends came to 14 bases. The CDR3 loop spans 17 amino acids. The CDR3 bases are TGCGCCAGCAGCCAAGATCACAGGGCGAGGCCTAACTATGGCTACACCTTC. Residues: CASSQDHRARPNYGYTF.

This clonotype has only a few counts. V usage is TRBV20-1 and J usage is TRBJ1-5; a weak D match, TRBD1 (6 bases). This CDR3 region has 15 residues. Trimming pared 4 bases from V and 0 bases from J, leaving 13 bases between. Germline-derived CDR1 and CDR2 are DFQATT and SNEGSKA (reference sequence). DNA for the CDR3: TGCAGTGCTAACTCCGGGACAAATAGCAATCAGCCCCAGCATTTT. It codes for CSANSGTNSNQPQHF.

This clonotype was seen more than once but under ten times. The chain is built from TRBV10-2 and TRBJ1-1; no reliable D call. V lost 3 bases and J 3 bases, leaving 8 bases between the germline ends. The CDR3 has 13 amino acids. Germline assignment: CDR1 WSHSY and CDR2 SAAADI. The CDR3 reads CASSEAQYTEAFF. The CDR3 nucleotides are TGCGCCAGCAGTGAAGCACAGTACACTGAAGCTTTCTTT.

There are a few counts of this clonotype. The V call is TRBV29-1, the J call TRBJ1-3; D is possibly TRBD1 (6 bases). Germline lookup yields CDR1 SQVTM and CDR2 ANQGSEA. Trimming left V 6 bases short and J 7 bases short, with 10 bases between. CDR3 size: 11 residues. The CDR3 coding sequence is TGCAGCGTGAAGCAGGGGAACACCATATATTTT. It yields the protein CSVKQGNTIYF.

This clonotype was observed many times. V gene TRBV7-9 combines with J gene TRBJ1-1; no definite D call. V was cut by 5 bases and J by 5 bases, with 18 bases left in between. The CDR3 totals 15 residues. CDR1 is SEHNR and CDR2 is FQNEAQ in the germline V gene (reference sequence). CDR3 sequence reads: CASSGRVTDETEAFF. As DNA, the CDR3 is TGTGCCAGCAGCGGCCGGGTCACGGATGAAACTGAAGCTTTCTTT.

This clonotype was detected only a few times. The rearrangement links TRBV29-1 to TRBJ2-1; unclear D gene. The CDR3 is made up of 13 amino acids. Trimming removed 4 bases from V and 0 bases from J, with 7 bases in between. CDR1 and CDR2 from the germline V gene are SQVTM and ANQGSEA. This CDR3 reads CSVAVSSYNEQFF. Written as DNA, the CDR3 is TGCAGCGTTGCAGTGTCCTCCTACAATGAGCAGTTCTTC.

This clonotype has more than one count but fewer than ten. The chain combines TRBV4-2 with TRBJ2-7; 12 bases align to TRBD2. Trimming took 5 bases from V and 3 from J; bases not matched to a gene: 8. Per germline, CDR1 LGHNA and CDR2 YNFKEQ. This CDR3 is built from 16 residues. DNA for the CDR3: TGTGCCAGCAGCTTAGGGACTAGCGGGCCTAGCTACGAGCAGTACTTC. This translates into CASSLGTSGPSYEQYF.

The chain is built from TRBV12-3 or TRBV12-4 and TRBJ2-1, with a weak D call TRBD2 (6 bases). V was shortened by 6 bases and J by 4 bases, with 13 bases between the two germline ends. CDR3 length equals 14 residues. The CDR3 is CASRERVNYNEQFF. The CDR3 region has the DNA TGTGCCAGCAGGGAGCGGGTCAATTACAATGAGCAGTTCTTC.

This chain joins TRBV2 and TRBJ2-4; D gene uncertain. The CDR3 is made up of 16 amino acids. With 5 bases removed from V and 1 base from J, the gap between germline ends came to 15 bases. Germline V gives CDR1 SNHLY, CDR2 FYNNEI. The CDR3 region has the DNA TGTGCCAGCAGTTTATCTTATACAGATGCCAAAAACATTCAGTACTTC. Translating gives CASSLSYTDAKNIQYF. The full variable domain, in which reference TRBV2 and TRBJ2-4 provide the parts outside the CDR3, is EPEVTQTPSHQVTQMGQEVILRCVPISNHLYFYWYRQILGQKVEFLVSFYNNEISEKSEIFDDQFSVERPDGSNFTLKIRSTKLEDSAMYFCASSLSYTDAKNIQYFGAGTRLSVL.

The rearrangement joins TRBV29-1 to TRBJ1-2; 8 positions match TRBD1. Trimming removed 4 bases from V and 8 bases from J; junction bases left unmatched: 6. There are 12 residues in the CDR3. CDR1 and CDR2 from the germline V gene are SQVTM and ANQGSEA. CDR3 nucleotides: TGCAGCGTTGCAGGGGGCGCCGGGGGCTACACCTTC. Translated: CSVAGGAGGYTF.

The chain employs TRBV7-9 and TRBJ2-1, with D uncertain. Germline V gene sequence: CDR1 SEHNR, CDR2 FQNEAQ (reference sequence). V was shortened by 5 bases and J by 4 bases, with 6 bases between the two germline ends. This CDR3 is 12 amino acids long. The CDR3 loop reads CASSHSYNEQFF. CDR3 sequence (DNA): TGTGCCAGCAGCCATTCGTACAATGAGCAGTTCTTC. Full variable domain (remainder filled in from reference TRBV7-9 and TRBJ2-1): DTGVSQNPRHKITKRGQNVTFRCDPISEHNRLYWYRQTLGQGPEFLTYFQNEAQLEKSRLLSDRFSAERPKGSFSTLEIQRTEQGDSAMYLCASSHSYNEQFFGPGTRLTVL.

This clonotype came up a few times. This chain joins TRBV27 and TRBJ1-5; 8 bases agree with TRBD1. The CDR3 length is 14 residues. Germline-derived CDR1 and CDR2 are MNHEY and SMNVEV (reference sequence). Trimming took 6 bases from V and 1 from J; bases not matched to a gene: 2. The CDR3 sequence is CASSGQGSNQPQHF. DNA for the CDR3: TGTGCCAGCAGCGGACAGGGCAGCAATCAGCCCCAGCATTTT.

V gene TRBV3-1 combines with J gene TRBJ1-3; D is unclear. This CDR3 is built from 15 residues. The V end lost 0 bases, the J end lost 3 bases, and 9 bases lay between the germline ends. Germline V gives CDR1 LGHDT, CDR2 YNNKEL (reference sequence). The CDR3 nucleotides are TGTGCCAGCAGCCAAGATCTGAGTCTTGGAAACACCATATATTTT. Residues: CASSQDLSLGNTIYF.

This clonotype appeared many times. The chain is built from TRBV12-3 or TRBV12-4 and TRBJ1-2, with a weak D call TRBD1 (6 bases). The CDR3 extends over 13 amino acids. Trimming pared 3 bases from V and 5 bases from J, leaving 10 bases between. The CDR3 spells CASSLGGHYGYTF. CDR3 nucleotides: TGTGCCAGCAGTTTGGGGGGACATTATGGCTACACCTTC.

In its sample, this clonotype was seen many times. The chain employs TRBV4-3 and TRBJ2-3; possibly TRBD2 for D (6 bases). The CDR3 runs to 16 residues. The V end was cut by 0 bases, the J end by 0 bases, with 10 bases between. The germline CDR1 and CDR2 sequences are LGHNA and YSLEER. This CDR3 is CASSQDRGYSTDTQYF. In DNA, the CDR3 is TGCGCCAGCAGCCAAGATCGGGGGTATAGCACAGATACGCAGTATTTT.

The chain's CDR3 is CASSTGAEETQYF. DNA for the CDR3: TGTGCCAGCAGTACAGGGGCGGAGGAGACCCAGTACTTC. The chain is built from TRBV6-5 and TRBJ2-5; TRBD1 matches at 7 bases. The CDR3 is made up of 13 amino acids. The V gene's germline CDR1 is MNHEY and CDR2 SVGAGI. V lost 5 bases to trimming and J lost 5 bases; unmatched junction nucleotides: 5.

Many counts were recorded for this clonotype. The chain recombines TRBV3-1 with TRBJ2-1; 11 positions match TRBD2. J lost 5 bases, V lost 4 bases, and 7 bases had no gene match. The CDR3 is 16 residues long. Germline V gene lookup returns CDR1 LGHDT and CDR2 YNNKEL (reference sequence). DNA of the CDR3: TGTGCCAGCAGCCTAGCGGGGGGGCTCGCCGACAATGAGCAGTTCTTC. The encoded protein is CASSLAGGLADNEQFF.

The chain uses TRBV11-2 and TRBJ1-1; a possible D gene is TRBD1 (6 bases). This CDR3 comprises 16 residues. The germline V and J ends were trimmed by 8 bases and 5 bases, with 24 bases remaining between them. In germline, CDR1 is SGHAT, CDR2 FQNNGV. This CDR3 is CASATRGPLAGTEAFF. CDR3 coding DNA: TGTGCCAGCGCGACCCGGGGGCCCCTCGCGGGTACTGAAGCTTTCTTT. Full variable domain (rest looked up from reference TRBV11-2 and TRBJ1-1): EAGVAQSPRYKIIEKRQSVAFWCNPISGHATLYWYQQILGQGPKLLIQFQNNGVVDDSQLPKDRFSAERLKGVDSTLKIQPAKLEDSAVYLCASATRGPLAGTEAFFGQGTRLTVV.

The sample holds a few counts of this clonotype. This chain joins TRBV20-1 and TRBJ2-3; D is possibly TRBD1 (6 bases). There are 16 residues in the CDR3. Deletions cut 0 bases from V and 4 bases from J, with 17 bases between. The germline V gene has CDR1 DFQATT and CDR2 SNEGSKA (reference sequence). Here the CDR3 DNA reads TGCAGTGCTAGAGATCGTCACAGGGCAATGTCAGATACGCAGTATTTT. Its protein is CSARDRHRAMSDTQYF.

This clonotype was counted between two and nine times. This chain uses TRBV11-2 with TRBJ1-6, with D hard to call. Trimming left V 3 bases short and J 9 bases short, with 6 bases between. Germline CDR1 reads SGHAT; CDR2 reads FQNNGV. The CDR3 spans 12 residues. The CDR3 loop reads CASSLEFSPLHF. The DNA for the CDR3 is TGTGCCAGCAGCTTGGAGTTTTCACCCCTCCACTTT.